This T cell receptor beta chain was sequenced for a study of T-cell reconstitution after alpha-beta-depleted transplantation in children. Findings of the study overall: Reports say that about two months after transplant, the alpha-beta T cells came out of several hundred graft clones that had expanded.

The V and J ends lost 2 bases and 2 bases respectively, with 15 bases between them. Germline CDR1 reads MNHEY; CDR2 reads SVGAGI. The length of the CDR3 is 16 residues. Preparation of the TCRbeta library was carried out with unique molecular identifiers. TCRdb re-derived calls from the PCR reads in MiXCR, one entry per CDR3 protein. The repertoire holds about 640,000 distinct CDR3 sequences, with around 13% as singletons. With regard to this clonotype: Its antigen is unidentified.

The source was PBMCs, mostly from graft donor cells, collected 360 days after TCRalphabeta/CD19-depleted stem cell transplant. J is TRBJ1-2 and V is TRBV6-5; D remains unclear. This clonotype originated in a male patient younger than 18 who had a stem cell transplant for acute myeloid leukemia, so the T cells may come from the graft donor. The CDR3 sequence is CASSYPRGSQNYGYTF. The CDR3, as DNA: TGTGCCAGCAGTTACCCCCGGGGAAGCCAAAACTATGGCTACACCTTC.